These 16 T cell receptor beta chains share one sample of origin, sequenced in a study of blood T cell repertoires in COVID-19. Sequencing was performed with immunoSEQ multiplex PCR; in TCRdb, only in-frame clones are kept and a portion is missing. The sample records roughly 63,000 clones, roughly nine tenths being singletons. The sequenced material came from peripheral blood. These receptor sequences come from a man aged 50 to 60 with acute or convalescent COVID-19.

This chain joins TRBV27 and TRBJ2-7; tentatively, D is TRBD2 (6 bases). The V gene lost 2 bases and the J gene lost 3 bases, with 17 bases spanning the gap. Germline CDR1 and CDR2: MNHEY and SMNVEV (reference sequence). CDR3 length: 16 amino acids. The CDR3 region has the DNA TGTGCCAGCAGTTTACCGGGACTCGCAAGGGTCTACGAGCAGTACTTC. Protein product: CASSLPGLARVYEQYF.

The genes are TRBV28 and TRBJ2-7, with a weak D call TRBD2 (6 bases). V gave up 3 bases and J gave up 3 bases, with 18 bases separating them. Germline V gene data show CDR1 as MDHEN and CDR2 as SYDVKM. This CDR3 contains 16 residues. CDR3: CASSFSTGLSGYEQYF. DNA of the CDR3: TGTGCCAGCAGTTTTTCTACCGGACTATCGGGCTACGAGCAGTACTTC.

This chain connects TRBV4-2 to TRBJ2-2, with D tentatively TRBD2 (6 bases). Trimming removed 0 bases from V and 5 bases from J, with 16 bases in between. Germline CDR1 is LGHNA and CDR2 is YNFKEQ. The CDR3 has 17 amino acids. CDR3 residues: CASSQDESGFVTGELFF. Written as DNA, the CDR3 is TGTGCCAGCAGCCAAGATGAAAGCGGGTTTGTGACCGGGGAGCTGTTTTTT.

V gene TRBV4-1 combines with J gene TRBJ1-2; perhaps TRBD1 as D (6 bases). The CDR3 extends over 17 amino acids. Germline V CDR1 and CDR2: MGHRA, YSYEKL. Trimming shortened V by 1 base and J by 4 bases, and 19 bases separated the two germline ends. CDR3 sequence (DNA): TGCGCCAGCAGCCAAGCTCTATCTTTGGGGGGGGCCTATGGCTACACCTTC. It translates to CASSQALSLGGAYGYTF.

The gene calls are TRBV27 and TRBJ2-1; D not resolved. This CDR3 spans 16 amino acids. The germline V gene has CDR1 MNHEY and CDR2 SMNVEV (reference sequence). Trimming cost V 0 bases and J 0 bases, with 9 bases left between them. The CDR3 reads CASSLSSGGSYNEQFF. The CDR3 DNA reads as TGTGCCAGCAGTTTATCATCGGGTGGCTCCTACAATGAGCAGTTCTTC.

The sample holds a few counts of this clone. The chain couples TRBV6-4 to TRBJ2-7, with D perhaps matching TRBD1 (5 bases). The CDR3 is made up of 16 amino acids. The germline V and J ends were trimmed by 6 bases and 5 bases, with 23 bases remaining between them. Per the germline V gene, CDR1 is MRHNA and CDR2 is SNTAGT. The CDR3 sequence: CASSRPLPTGKNEQYV. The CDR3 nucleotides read TGTGCCAGCAGCCGACCCCTTCCCACAGGAAAGAACGAGCAGTACGTC.

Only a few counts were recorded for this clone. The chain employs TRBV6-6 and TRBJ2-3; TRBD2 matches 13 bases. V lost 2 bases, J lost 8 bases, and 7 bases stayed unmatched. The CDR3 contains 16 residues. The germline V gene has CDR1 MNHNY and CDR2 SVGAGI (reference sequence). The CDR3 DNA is TGTGCCAGCAGTTACACTAGCGGGGGGGGCCCAGGTACGCAGTATTTT. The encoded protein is CASSYTSGGGPGTQYF.

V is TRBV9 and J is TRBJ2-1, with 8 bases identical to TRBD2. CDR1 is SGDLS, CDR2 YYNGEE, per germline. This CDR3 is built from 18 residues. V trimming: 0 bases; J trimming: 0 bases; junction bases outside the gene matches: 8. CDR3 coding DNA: TGTGCCAGCAGCGTAGCGGGAGGGGTTTTAAGCTCCTACAATGAGCAGTTCTTC. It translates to CASSVAGGVLSSYNEQFF. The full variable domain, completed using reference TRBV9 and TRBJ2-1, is DSGVTQTPKHLITATGQRVTLRCSPRSGDLSVYWYQQSLDQGLQFLIQYYNGEERAKGNILERFSAQQFPDLHSELNLSSLELGDSALYFCASSVAGGVLSSYNEQFFGPGTRLTVL.

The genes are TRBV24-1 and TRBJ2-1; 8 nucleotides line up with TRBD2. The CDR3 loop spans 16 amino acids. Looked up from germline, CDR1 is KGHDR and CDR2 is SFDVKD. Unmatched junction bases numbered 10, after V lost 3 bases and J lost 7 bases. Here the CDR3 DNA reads TGTGCCACCAGTGATCCGCGGGTCGCTAGCGGGAATGAGCAGTTCTTC. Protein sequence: CATSDPRVASGNEQFF.

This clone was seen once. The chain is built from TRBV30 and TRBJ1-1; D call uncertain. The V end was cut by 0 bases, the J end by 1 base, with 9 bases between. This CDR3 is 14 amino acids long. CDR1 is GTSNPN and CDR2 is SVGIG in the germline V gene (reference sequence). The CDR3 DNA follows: TGTGCCTGGAGTGTACAGAATAGGAACACTGAAGCTTTCTTT. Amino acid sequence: CAWSVQNRNTEAFF.

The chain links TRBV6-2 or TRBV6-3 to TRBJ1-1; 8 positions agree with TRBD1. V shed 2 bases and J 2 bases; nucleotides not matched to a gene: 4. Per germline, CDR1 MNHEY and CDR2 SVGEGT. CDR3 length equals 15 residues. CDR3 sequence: CASSYPGGSNTEAFF. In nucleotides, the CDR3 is TGTGCCAGCAGTTACCCAGGGGGCAGTAACACTGAAGCTTTCTTT.

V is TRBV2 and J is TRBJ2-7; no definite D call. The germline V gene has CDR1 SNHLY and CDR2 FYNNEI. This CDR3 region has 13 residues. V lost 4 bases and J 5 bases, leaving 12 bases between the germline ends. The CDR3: CASSGGSRNEQYV. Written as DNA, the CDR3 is TGTGCCAGCAGTGGAGGATCTAGGAACGAGCAGTACGTC.

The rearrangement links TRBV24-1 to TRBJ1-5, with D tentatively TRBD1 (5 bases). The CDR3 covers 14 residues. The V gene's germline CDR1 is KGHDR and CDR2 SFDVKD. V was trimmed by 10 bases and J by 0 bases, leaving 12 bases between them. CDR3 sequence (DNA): TGTGCCACGGCCTGGGGGGATAGCAATCAGCCCCAGCATTTT. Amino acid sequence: CATAWGDSNQPQHF.

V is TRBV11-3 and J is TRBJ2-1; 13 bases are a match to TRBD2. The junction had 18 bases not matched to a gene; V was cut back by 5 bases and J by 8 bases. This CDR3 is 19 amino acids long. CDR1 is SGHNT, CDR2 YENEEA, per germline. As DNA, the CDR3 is TGTGCCAGCAGCCCTCTCTGGACTAGCGGGAGAAGGTCAGGGGATGAGCAGTTCTTC. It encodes CASSPLWTSGRRSGDEQFF.

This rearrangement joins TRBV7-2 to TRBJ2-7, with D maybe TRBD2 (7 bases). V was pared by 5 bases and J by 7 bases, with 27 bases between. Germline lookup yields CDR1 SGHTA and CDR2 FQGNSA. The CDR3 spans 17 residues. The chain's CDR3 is CASSPRGKDWGLREQYF. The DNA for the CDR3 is TGTGCCAGCAGCCCGAGGGGGAAGGACTGGGGACTACGAGAGCAGTACTTC. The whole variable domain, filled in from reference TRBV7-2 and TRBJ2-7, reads GAGVSQSPSNKVTEKGKDVELRCDPISGHTALYWYRQSLGQGLEFLIYFQGNSAPDKSGLPSDRFSAERTGGSVSTLTIQRTQQEDSAVYLCASSPRGKDWGLREQYFGPGTRLTVT.

The CDR3 loop is CASSQQASQPQHF. CDR3 sequence (DNA): TGTGCCAGCAGCCAACAGGCATCTCAGCCCCAGCATTTT. The V and J genes are TRBV14 and TRBJ1-5; no definite D call. V was clipped by 2 bases and J by 6 bases, with 8 bases between them. Germline V gives CDR1 SGHDN, CDR2 FVKESK. This CDR3 is 13 amino acids long.